The next 4 T cell receptor beta chains were all read from a single sample in a study of shared clonotypes between healthy human individuals. Assay: immunoSEQ multiplex PCR; the TCRdb copy retains only in-frame clones and omits some. In the table there are roughly 2.5 million clones, around 90% of which are singletons. Sequencing was performed on naive CD4+ T cells sorted from blood. Regarding subset: CD45RA+ positively selected. The source of these receptors is a man aged 18 to 35 in good health.

The rearrangement links TRBV5-4 to TRBJ2-3; 10 nucleotides line up with TRBD1. After removal of 0 bases from V and 5 bases from J, the junction contained 6 bases not matched to a gene. This CDR3 is built from 16 residues. Germline loops: CDR1 SGHNT, CDR2 YYREEE (reference sequence). Written as DNA, the CDR3 is TGTGCCAGCAGCTTGGGTGGGACAGGGGTTAGAGATACGCAGTATTTT. Amino acids: CASSLGGTGVRDTQYF.

J is TRBJ2-5 and V is TRBV4-1; perhaps TRBD2 as D (6 bases). The J call may not be correct, given that the DNA end is closer to TRBJ2-7. CDR1 MGHRA and CDR2 YSYEKL come from the germline V gene. CDR3 length: 15 residues. This CDR3 is CASSQVHPGRFEQYF. The CDR3 region has the DNA TGCGCCAGCAGCCAAGTCCATCCAGGGAGGTTCGAGCAGTACTTC.

CDR3 sequence: CASSFNGRGPDTQYF. The CDR3 coding sequence is TGCGCCAGCAGCTTTAACGGGAGGGGGCCAGATACGCAGTATTTT. The chain carries TRBV5-1 and TRBJ2-3, with D possibly TRBD2 on 8 matching bases. Germline V lookup: CDR1 SGHRS, CDR2 YFSETQ. The CDR3 contains 15 residues. Trimming shortened V by 2 bases and J by 4 bases, and 14 bases separated the two germline ends.

V gene TRBV19 combines with J gene TRBJ1-2; D remains unclear. Trimming cost V 3 bases and J 4 bases, with 9 bases left between them. The CDR3 contains 13 residues. Germline V lookup: CDR1 LNHDA, CDR2 SQIVND (reference sequence). The CDR3 loop is CASSMPDGYGYTF. The CDR3, as DNA: TGTGCCAGTAGTATGCCCGATGGCTATGGCTACACCTTC. The full variable domain, rest sourced from reference TRBV19 and TRBJ1-2, is DGGITQSPKYLFRKEGQNVTLSCEQNLNHDAMYWYRQDPGQGLRLIYYSQIVNDFQKGDIAEGYSVSREKKESFPLTVTSAQKNPTAFYLCASSMPDGYGYTFGSGTRLTVV.